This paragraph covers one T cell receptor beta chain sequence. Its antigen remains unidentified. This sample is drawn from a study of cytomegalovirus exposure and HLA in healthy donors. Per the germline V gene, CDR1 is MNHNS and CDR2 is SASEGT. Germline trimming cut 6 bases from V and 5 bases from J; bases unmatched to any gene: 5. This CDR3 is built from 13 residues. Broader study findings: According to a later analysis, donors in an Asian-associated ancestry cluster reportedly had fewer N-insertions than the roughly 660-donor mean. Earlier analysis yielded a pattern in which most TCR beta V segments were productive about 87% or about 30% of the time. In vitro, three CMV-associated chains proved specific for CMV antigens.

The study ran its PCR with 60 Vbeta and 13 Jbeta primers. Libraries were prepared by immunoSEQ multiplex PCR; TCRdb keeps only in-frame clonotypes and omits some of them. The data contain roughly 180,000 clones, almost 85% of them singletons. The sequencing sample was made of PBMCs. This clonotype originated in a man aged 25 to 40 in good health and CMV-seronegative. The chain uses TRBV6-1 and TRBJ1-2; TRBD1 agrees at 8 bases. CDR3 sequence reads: CASSADRAYGYTF. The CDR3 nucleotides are TGTGCCAGCAGCGCGGACAGGGCGTATGGCTACACCTTC.